This is a list of T cell receptor beta chains from one sample in a study of cytomegalovirus exposure and HLA in healthy donors. Produced via immunoSEQ multiplex PCR; TCRdb's table is partial and in-frame only. The sample records over 150,000 clones, roughly 80% being singletons. Sequencing was carried out using PBMCs. The receptors come from a man between 18 and 29 years old in good health and CMV-seronegative. The CDR3 runs from the conserved cysteine through the conserved F or W. A D gene is named only where the DNA matches it firmly. Size tells how often a clone was seen (once, few, many) or the class of an expanded clone, and some rows leave it out.

clone_size d_call j_call v_call cdr3_nt cdr3_aa
- TRBD2 TRBJ2-5 TRBV4-3 TGCGCCAGCAGCCAAGGCCCGATAGCGGGAGGGCGTCGAGAGACCCAGTACTTC CASSQGPIAGGRRETQYF
- TRBD2 TRBJ2-1 TRBV9 TGTGCCAGCAGCGTAGGGCTAGCGGGGGGCAATGAGCAGTTCTTC CASSVGLAGGNEQFF
once TRBD2 TRBJ2-7 TRBV30 TGTGCCTGGAGTTACGGACTAGCGACGCGCGAGCAGTACTTC CAWSYGLATREQYF
- TRBD1 TRBJ1-4 TRBV5-4 TGTGCCAGCAGCCGTCGGACAGGGGGAACTAATGAAAAACTGTTTTTT CASSRRTGGTNEKLFF
few TRBD1 TRBJ1-4 TRBV7-2 TGTGCCAGCAGCTTGTACCGGGACAGGCCTGAAAAACTGTTTTTT CASSLYRDRPEKLFF
- TRBD1 TRBJ1-4 TRBV14 TGTGCCAGCAGCCAAATAGGGGGCCTTCTCGCAACTAATGAAAAACTGTTTTTT CASSQIGGLLATNEKLFF
- TRBD1 TRBJ2-3 TRBV9 TGTGCCAGCAGCGTAATCTTCGGGACAGCTACAGATACGCAGTATTTT CASSVIFGTATDTQYF
few TRBD2 TRBJ2-4 TRBV2 TGTGCCAGCAGAGGGACTAGCGGGGCAAAAAACATTCAGTACTTC CASRGTSGAKNIQYF
- - TRBJ1-1 TRBV7-9 TGTGCCAGCAGCTTCTGGAACACTGAAGCTTTCTTT CASSFWNTEAFF
once TRBD1 TRBJ2-7 TRBV7-9 TGTGCCAGCAGCTCCCCCCGGGACAGCCCCTACGAGCAGTACTTC CASSSPRDSPYEQYF
- - TRBJ2-3 TRBV12-5 TGTGCTAGTGGTTTGGTACTCGAACGAACAGATACGCAGTATTTT CASGLVLERTDTQYF
- - TRBJ2-1 TRBV6-4 TGTGCCAGCAGTGTGCAGGCAGGCCCCTACAATGAGCAGTTCTTC CASSVQAGPYNEQFF